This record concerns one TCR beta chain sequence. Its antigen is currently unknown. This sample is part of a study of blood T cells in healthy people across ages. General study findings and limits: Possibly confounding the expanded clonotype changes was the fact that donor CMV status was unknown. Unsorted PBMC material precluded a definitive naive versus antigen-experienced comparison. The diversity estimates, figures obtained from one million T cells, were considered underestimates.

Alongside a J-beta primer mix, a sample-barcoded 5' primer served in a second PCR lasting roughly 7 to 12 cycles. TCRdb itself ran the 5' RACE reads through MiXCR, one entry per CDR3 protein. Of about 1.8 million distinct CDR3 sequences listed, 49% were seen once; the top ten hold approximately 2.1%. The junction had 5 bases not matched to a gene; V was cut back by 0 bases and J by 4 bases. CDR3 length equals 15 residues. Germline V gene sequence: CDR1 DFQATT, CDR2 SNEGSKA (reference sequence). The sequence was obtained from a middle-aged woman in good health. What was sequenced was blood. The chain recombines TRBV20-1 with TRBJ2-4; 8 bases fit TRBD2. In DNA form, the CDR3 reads TGCAGTGCTAGAGATAGCGGGGTTACTAAAAACATTCAGTACTTC. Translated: CSARDSGVTKNIQYF.